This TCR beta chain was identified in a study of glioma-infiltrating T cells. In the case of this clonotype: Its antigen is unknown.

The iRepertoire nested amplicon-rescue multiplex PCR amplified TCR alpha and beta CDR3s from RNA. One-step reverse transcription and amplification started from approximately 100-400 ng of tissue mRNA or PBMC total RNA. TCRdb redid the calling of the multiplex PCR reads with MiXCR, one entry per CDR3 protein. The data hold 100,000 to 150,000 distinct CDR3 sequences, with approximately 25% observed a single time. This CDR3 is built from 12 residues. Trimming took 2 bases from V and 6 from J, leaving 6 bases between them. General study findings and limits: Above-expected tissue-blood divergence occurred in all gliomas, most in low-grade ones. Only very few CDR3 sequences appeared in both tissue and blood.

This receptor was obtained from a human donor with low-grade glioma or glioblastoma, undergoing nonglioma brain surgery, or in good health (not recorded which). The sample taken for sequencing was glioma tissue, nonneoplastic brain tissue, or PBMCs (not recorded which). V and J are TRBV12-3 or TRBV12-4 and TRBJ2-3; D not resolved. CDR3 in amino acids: CASSLSEDTQYF. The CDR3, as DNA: TGTGCCAGCAGTTTATCGGAGGATACGCAGTATTTT.